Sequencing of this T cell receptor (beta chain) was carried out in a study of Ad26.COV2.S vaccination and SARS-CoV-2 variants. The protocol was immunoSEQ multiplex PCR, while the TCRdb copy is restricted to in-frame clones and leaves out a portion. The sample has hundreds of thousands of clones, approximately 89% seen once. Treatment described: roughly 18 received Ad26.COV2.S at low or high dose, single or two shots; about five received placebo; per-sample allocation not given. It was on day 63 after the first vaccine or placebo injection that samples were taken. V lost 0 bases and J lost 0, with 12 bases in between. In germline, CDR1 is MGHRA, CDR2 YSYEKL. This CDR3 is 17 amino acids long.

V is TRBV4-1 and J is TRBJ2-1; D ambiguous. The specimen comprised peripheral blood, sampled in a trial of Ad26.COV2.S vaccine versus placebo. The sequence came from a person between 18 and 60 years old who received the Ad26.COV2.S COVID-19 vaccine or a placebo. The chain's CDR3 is CASSQDRRRSSYNEQFF. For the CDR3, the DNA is TGCGCCAGCAGCCAAGATCGACGGAGAAGCTCCTACAATGAGCAGTTCTTC.